This TCR beta chain was obtained from a study of cytomegalovirus exposure and HLA in healthy donors. With regard to this clone: Its antigen is undetermined.

Study results and limitations: In an earlier analysis, most TCR beta V segments were productive about 87% or about 30% of the time. Highest at DRB1 and lowest at HLA-C, TCR association rates differed among HLA loci in a later analysis. Later work associated around 18,000 TCR beta sequences with HLA alleles at 0.05 false discovery rate.

The CDR3 length is 16 residues. Trimming removed 0 bases at V and 4 bases at J, with 16 bases between. Germline CDR1 and CDR2: SGHRS and YFSETQ. PCR was performed using 60 Vbeta and 13 Jbeta primers. Measured with immunoSEQ multiplex PCR; TCRdb has only the in-frame clones, and not every one. Of over 120,000 clones in the sample, around 84% were seen once. The V and J genes are TRBV5-1 and TRBJ2-5; possibly TRBD1 for D (6 bases). This receptor was identified in a man in his fifties in good health and CMV-seronegative. The sequencing input was PBMCs. The CDR3 sequence is CASSLGWTADGETQYF. In DNA form, the CDR3 reads TGCGCCAGCAGCTTGGGTTGGACAGCCGACGGAGAGACCCAGTACTTC.